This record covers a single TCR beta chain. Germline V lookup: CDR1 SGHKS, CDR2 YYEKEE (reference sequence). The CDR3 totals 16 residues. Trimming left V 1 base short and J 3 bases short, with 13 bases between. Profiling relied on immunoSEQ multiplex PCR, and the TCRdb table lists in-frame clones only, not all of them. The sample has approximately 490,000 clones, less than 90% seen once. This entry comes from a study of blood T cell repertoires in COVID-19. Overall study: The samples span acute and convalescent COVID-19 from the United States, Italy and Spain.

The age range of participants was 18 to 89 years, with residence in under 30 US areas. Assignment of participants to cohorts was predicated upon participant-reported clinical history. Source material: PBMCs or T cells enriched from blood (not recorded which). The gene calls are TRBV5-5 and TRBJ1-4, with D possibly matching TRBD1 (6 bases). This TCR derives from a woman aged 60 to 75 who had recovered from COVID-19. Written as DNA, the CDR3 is TGTGCCAGCAGCTTGCCCTCGGGGGGCCCTAATGAAAAACTGTTTTTT. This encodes CASSLPSGGPNEKLFF.